This is a list of T cell receptor beta chains from one sample in a study of T-cell reconstitution after alpha-beta-depleted transplantation in children. TCRdb recomputed calls from the PCR reads with MiXCR, one row per CDR3 protein. This sample has some 460,000 distinct CDR3 sequences; around 16% occur once, and the top ten carry approximately 29%. The material was PBMCs, mostly from graft donor cells, obtained 360 days after TCRalphabeta/CD19-depleted stem cell transplant. Receptors were obtained from a boy under two years old who had a stem cell transplant for Wiskott-Aldrich syndrome, so the T cells may come from the graft donor. The CDR3 runs from the conserved cysteine through the conserved F or W. Fields, in order: J gene, D gene, clone size, V gene, CDR3 DNA, CDR3 protein. A D gene is named only where the DNA matches it firmly. Where a row states a size, it is once, few, many or the class of an expanded clone; other rows omit it.

TRBJ2-7 NA few TRBV7-2 TGTGCCAGCAGCTTACTCTTTGGGTCATCCTACGAGCAGTACTTC CASSLLFGSSYEQYF
TRBJ2-7 NA NA TRBV20-1 TGCAGTGCTAGAGATCTGAAGAGGGTCTACGAGCAGTACTTC CSARDLKRVYEQYF
TRBJ2-5 NA NA TRBV4-2 TGTGCCAGCAGCTCGCAACTGGGACCGCCGAGGCAAGAGACCCAGTACTTC CASSSQLGPPRQETQYF
TRBJ2-1 TRBD1 few TRBV12-3/TRBV12-4 TGTGCCAGCAGTCTCGACAGGGGGCGCATGTTCTTC CASSLDRGRMFF
TRBJ1-6 NA few TRBV5-1 TGCGCCAGCAGTAATTTCCCACAAGGCAATTCACCCCTCCACTTT CASSNFPQGNSPLHF
TRBJ2-2 NA few TRBV29-1 TGCAGCGTTGTTCTCGGTAGGGCCGGGGAGCTGTTTTTT CSVVLGRAGELFF
TRBJ2-7 NA NA TRBV6-5 TGTGCCAGCGAATTCCTTCGGGTCAACTACGAGCAGTACTTC CASEFLRVNYEQYF
TRBJ2-7 TRBD2 NA TRBV2 TGTGCCTTCAGTTTTTTTGTTGGACTAGCGGAATTTAGCTCCTACGAGCAGTACTTC CAFSFFVGLAEFSSYEQYF
TRBJ2-7 TRBD2 few TRBV19 TGTGCCAGTAGATCTGCAGCGGGAGGCTACGAGCAGTACTTC CASRSAAGGYEQYF
TRBJ2-3 TRBD1 many TRBV5-1 TGCGCCAGCAGCTTTACCGGGACAGGCAGCACAGATACGCAGTATTTT CASSFTGTGSTDTQYF
TRBJ2-7 NA NA TRBV20-1 TGCAGTGCTAGAGATTTAGCGGTACCAGGCGAGCAGTACTTC CSARDLAVPGEQYF
TRBJ2-1 NA few TRBV24-1 TGTGCCACCAGTGGAGGGAATCCCTACAATGAGCAGTTCTTC CATSGGNPYNEQFF
TRBJ2-6 NA NA TRBV5-1 TGCGCCAGCAGCTTGAAGCAGCGGCCTAGCTCTGGGGCCAACGTCCTGACTTTC CASSLKQRPSSGANVLTF
TRBJ2-6 NA NA TRBV5-6 TGTGCCAGCAGCCCTTTGGGTCGTGCTGGGGCCAACGTCCTGACTTTC CASSPLGRAGANVLTF
TRBJ2-3 NA NA TRBV12-3/TRBV12-4 TGTGCCAGCAATTCCAAAAAGGGGATCACAGATACGCAGTATTTT CASNSKKGITDTQYF
TRBJ2-5 NA NA TRBV10-3 TGTGCCATCAGACGCGGTCTTCAAGAGACCCAGTACTTC CAIRRGLQETQYF
TRBJ2-1 TRBD2 NA TRBV29-1 TGCAGCGCTCCTAGCGGGAGTGCGCGTGCGAATGAGCAGTTCTTC CSAPSGSARANEQFF
TRBJ2-5 NA NA TRBV7-2 TGTGCCAGCAGCTTAGGATCTCGTCTTGGGACCCAGTACTTC CASSLGSRLGTQYF
TRBJ2-1 TRBD2 few TRBV9 TGTGCCAGCAGCGTAGACTCGTCGGGAGGGCCCGTACGACATGATGAGCAGTTCTTC CASSVDSSGGPVRHDEQFF
TRBJ2-1 NA few TRBV20-1 TGCAGTGCTTCGCGGGGACAGATTTACAATGAGCAGTTCTTC CSASRGQIYNEQFF
TRBJ2-2 NA few TRBV28 TGTGCCAGCACCTTGGGGCCGTCGGGACCGAACACCGGGGAGCTGTTTTTT CASTLGPSGPNTGELFF
TRBJ1-1 NA few TRBV7-2 TGTGCCAGCAGCTCGTGGGGTCGTACTGAAGCTTTCTTT CASSSWGRTEAFF
TRBJ2-7 TRBD1 few TRBV12-3/TRBV12-4 TGTGCCAGCAACCCAAGGGGGCGCGGCTACGAGCAGTACTTC CASNPRGRGYEQYF
TRBJ2-7 NA NA TRBV5-1 TGCGCCAGCAGCTTCAGCCGGGGCTCCTACGAGCAGTACTTC CASSFSRGSYEQYF
TRBJ2-7 NA few TRBV14 TGTGCCAGCAGCCAAGATCGGGGGAGTGGAAGCTACGAGCAGTACTTC CASSQDRGSGSYEQYF
TRBJ2-7 TRBD1 NA TRBV6-2/TRBV6-3 TGTGCCAGCAGTTATATCGGGACAGGGGCCTACGAGCAGTACTTC CASSYIGTGAYEQYF
TRBJ2-4 NA NA TRBV11-2 TGTGCCAGCAGCTTAGTAACAGAAGCCAAAAACATTCAGTACTTC CASSLVTEAKNIQYF
TRBJ2-5 TRBD2 few TRBV20-1 TGCAGTGCTAGAGGGCGGGGGACTAGCGGGAGAGGGCAAGAGACCCAGTACTTC CSARGRGTSGRGQETQYF
TRBJ2-1 NA NA TRBV19 TGTGCCAGTAGTATAGGCGGGAAGCCGGTGGATGAGCAGTTCTTC CASSIGGKPVDEQFF
TRBJ1-3 NA many TRBV6-1 TGTGCCAGCAGTGAAGAGTTCTTCTCTGGAAACACCATATATTTT CASSEEFFSGNTIYF
TRBJ2-2 TRBD1 few TRBV11-2 TGTGCCAGCAGCTTCTCGGACAGGGGGTTTTTTGCGCAGAACACCGGGGAGCTGTTTTTT CASSFSDRGFFAQNTGELFF
TRBJ2-1 NA NA TRBV24-1 TGTGCCACCAGTGTAGGGGTCACTGAGCAGTTCTTC CATSVGVTEQFF
TRBJ2-2 TRBD1 NA TRBV9 TGTGCCAGCAGCATTGAAGGGGGCTTCGGGGAGCTGTTTTTT CASSIEGGFGELFF
TRBJ2-1 NA NA TRBV29-1 TGCAGCGTTTACAGGCCCAATGAGCAGTTCTTC CSVYRPNEQFF
TRBJ1-1 NA NA TRBV30 TGTGCCTGGAGTGTTATTCGGCCAAACACTGAAGCTTTCTTT CAWSVIRPNTEAFF
TRBJ2-2 NA NA TRBV14 TGTGCCAGCAGCCAATTTTACACCGGGGAGCTGTTTTTT CASSQFYTGELFF
TRBJ2-1 NA few TRBV4-1 TGCGCCAGCAGCCAATTAACTAGCCGGGGCATTATTGAGCAGTTCTTC CASSQLTSRGIIEQFF
TRBJ2-3 NA NA TRBV6-5 TGTGCCAGCAGTTACTCGATCCGACAGTCCCCAGATACGCAGTATTTT CASSYSIRQSPDTQYF
TRBJ2-7 NA many TRBV7-6 TGTGCCAGCAGCCCCATAAAGAGGGGTGCGGGGACAGCCCCCTACGAGCAGTACTTC CASSPIKRGAGTAPYEQYF
TRBJ2-7 TRBD2 NA TRBV5-1 TGCGCCAGCAGCGTGGGACTAGCGGGCGTCTTCTCCTACGAGCAGTACTTC CASSVGLAGVFSYEQYF
TRBJ2-5 NA NA TRBV12-3/TRBV12-4 TGTGCCAGCAGTTTGGACCTAGCCTACCAAGAGACCCAGTACTTC CASSLDLAYQETQYF
TRBJ2-3 NA few TRBV11-2 TGTGCCAGCAGCTTAAGAAGCCCCCTGGAAGATACGCAGTATTTT CASSLRSPLEDTQYF
TRBJ2-6 NA few TRBV6-1 TGTGCCAGCAGTGACGGCCCTTGGAGGGGGGCCAACGTCCTGACTTTC CASSDGPWRGANVLTF
TRBJ1-1 NA few TRBV27 TGTGCCAGCAGTGTCTGGGGTATTTGGGGGACTGAAGCTTTCTTT CASSVWGIWGTEAFF
TRBJ2-7 TRBD2 NA TRBV4-3 TGCGCCAGCAGCCAGGGGATAGGCGCGGGAGTAGGCTCCTACGAGCAGTACTTC CASSQGIGAGVGSYEQYF
TRBJ2-7 NA few TRBV20-1 TGCAGTGCTATCCCATATGCCTACGAGCAGTACTTC CSAIPYAYEQYF
TRBJ1-1 NA few TRBV7-9 TGTGCCAGCAGCGGTATGAACACTGAAGCTTTCTTT CASSGMNTEAFF
TRBJ2-5 NA NA TRBV15 TGTGCCACCAGCAGAGCGGGACCCATGGAGACCCAGTACTTC CATSRAGPMETQYF
TRBJ2-7 TRBD2 NA TRBV4-3 TGCGCCAGCAGCCAAGGAAATAGCGTAGCGGGCTACGAGCAGTACTTC CASSQGNSVAGYEQYF
TRBJ1-6 NA NA TRBV5-5 TGTGCCAGCAGCTCCGAGTCACCCCTCCACTTT CASSSESPLHF
TRBJ2-7 TRBD2 NA TRBV3-1 TGTGCCAGCAGCCAAGATTGGAAGCGGGAAGTCTACGAGCAGTACTTC CASSQDWKREVYEQYF
TRBJ1-5 NA few TRBV4-2 TGTGCCAGCAGCCGGGGACGAGGGAGGGAGCAGCCCCAGCATTTT CASSRGRGREQPQHF
TRBJ2-2 TRBD1 once TRBV7-2 TGTGCCAGCAGTTTACAGGGGCAGGGGAACACCGGGGAGCTGTTTTTT CASSLQGQGNTGELFF
TRBJ2-1 NA many TRBV29-1 TGCAGCGTTGAAGGGCGCCGATGGCGCAATGAGCAGTTCTTC CSVEGRRWRNEQFF
TRBJ2-2 NA many TRBV5-5 TGTGCCAGCAGCCCCAGTAGCGGCACCGGGGAGCTGTTTTTT CASSPSSGTGELFF
TRBJ1-1 NA NA TRBV5-5 TGTGCCAGCAGCTTGGTTCGGATGAACACTGAAGCTTTCTTT CASSLVRMNTEAFF
TRBJ2-7 NA few TRBV4-1 TGCGCCAGCAGCCAAGCTCCCATTACGGCACAATCCTACGAGCAGTACTTC CASSQAPITAQSYEQYF